These T cell receptor beta chains were read from a single sample in a study of T-cell memory formation after mild COVID-19. TCRdb independently ran MiXCR on the 5' RACE reads; one entry per CDR3 protein. The sample shows around 320,000 distinct CDR3 sequences, roughly 21% of them seen only once. The specimen sequenced was PBMCs or a T cell subset sorted from them (not recorded which). The receptors shown here come from a man between 18 and 29 years old who had mild COVID-19 (a few samples of this study predate the infection). Cell type and time point are not known. CDR3s leave out the opening cysteine and the closing phenylalanine or tryptophan. The order of the fields is V gene, J gene, CDR3 protein.

TRBV5-1	TRBJ2-3	ASSLGHGRSTDTQY
TRBV5-5	TRBJ2-7	ASSLGLGPYEQY
TRBV20-1	TRBJ2-2	SARAGELF
TRBV29-1	TRBJ2-3	SVEVGERDTQY
TRBV20-1	TRBJ2-1	SRDSPYNEQF
TRBV30	TRBJ2-1	AWSGNLELKF
TRBV7-2	TRBJ1-6	ASSLRDRGSTPLH
TRBV20-1	TRBJ1-4	SALGRLNEKLF
TRBV6-5	TRBJ2-7	ASKGLNDYEQY
TRBV7-2	TRBJ2-3	ASSLARLSTDTQY
TRBV5-1	TRBJ1-1	ASSLQGGSTEAF
TRBV11-2	TRBJ2-5	ASAGGPYQETQY
TRBV6-5	TRBJ2-5	ASSYSGRPKETQY
TRBV7-9	TRBJ1-5	ASSFAYGSDQPQH
TRBV9	TRBJ1-5	ASSPRGDSSNQPQH
TRBV20-1	TRBJ2-1	SARDQAGVYNEQF
TRBV5-1	TRBJ2-4	ASSLEGAKNIQY
TRBV11-2	TRBJ2-7	ASSSPIAGVHEQY